This record concerns one T cell receptor beta chain sequence. There is no known antigen for this receptor. Base-call qualities are not available, and no considerably larger clone is one nucleotide away. This entry is derived from a study of cytomegalovirus exposure and HLA in healthy donors (TCRdb year 2017). In terms of the full investigation: In an earlier analysis of roughly 590 of the donors, around 300 Gb of sequence data and roughly 100 million unique TCR beta sequences from roughly 180 million T cells were reported. An early release that covered some 640 HLA-typed donors contained 250 to 350 gigabases of sequencing data and approximately 85 million unique TCR sequences. The genetic ancestry cluster associated with self-reported Caucasian donors included around four fifths of the roughly 400 genotyped donors. The aim of the study was to test whether cataloging public T cell receptors could identify signatures of past pathogen exposure. The study profiled the T cell repertoires of about 720 subjects by immunosequencing and related them to cytomegalovirus serostatus. A separate validation cohort of 90 to 150 different subjects was used in addition to the 666-subject first cohort. High-throughput TCR immunosequencing, statistical association of individual TCRs with disease status, and machine learning were combined to predict cytomegalovirus infection status. In a later analysis, previously published TCR beta repertoires from 550 to 750 donors were re-analyzed and high-resolution HLA genotyping was added so that TCR occurrence patterns could be studied. The later analysis used no new phenotypic data to find candidate immune exposures, relying instead on TCR beta sequences and their occurrence across donors. To decide whether each TCR beta V gene segment behaved as functional or pseudogenic, an earlier analysis of approximately 620 of the donors relied on high-throughput TCR beta sequencing. Donor age, sex, ethnicity and CMV serostatus were collected together with the repertoire data. Genome-wide SNP genotypes for about 65% of the roughly 670 donors were used in a later genetic analysis, which treated that subset as a discovery cohort. Every repertoire in the discovery cohort had been generated on one and the same sequencing platform. HLA typing included class I and class II loci at four-digit resolution. Typing coverage differed by locus: A, B, C, DRB1 and DQB1 were typed in roughly 620-630 donors, DQA1 in 500 to 550, DPA1 in around 600, and DPB1 in just under 480. Because of strong linkage in the cohort, roughly 5 DR-DQ haplotypes were treated as single units for association and clustering. On average, around 200,000 unique TCR beta nucleotide sequences were sequenced per donor among about 400 genotyped donors of the cohort, with roughly 18% of those sequences being non-productive.

V and J are truncated by 4 bases and 4 bases respectively, leaving an intervening sequence of 8 bases. There are 13 amino acids in the CDR3, from cysteine to phenylalanine inclusive. The kept DNA is CDR3 alone, 39 bases in frame from the first base. In the germline V gene (reference sequence), CDR1 corresponds to MNHEY and CDR2 to SMNVEV. The library came from the immunoSEQ multiplex PCR assay. The multiplex PCR relied on a mix of 60 forward primers for TCR Vbeta segments and 13 reverse primers for TCR Jbeta segments. A multiplex PCR assay on genomic DNA amplified the CDR3 region of rearranged TCR beta genes. On the Illumina HiSeq System, the amplified TCR beta libraries were sequenced as 87-base-pair reads. The study's processing was this. A later analysis tallied roughly 80 million unique TCR beta chains across the 700 or so repertoires, and roughly 11 million of those chains were shared by two or more donors. A nearest-neighbor algorithm error-corrected the raw reads and collapsed the reads into unique sequences, merging closely related sequences to remove PCR and sequencing errors. Alignment of CDR3 sequences to IMGT reference sequences was used to assign V, D and J gene segments. For a sequence to be retained, at least a six-nucleotide match to both a V gene segment and a J gene segment was required. A rearrangement was called productive if the CDR3 had no stop codons and remained in frame with V and J, and every other rearrangement was called non-productive. CDR3 was defined according to IMGT convention as the region running from the second conserved V-encoded cysteine to the conserved J-encoded phenylalanine. The earlier analysis of 587 of the donors excluded sequences that lacked an unambiguous match to a single V gene segment. In an earlier analysis of approximately 550 of the donors, V segments were called functional above 56.7% productive rearrangements and were called segregating when the between-donor standard deviation exceeded 5%. A statistical classification framework was built to diagnose cytomegalovirus status from the catalog of TCR beta chain sequences. V and J gene assignment, in a later analysis, came from comparing TCR nucleotide sequences with IMGT/GENE-DB human TR gene sequences. A later analysis assigned CDR3 sequences and most-parsimonious VDJ recombination scenarios with the TCRdist pipeline. A later analysis defined each TCR beta chain by its CDR3 amino acid sequence plus V-gene family, and excluded reads lacking a unique V-gene family. A later analysis removed 592 highly shared, low-generation-probability nucleotide sequences to deal with suspected cross-contamination and a sequencing artifact. A later analysis calculated a clonal expansion index for each public chain from normalized within-repertoire ranks of inferred template counts. A later analysis computed generation probabilities with a VDJ recombination model fitted to out-of-frame rearrangements, and checked the results against IGoR. In a later analysis, hypergeometric tests were used to score TCR-TCR, TCR-HLA and TCR-CMV co-occurrence, with a repertoire-size bias correction applied to TCR pairs. To estimate false discovery rates, a later analysis permuted the HLA or CMV assignments 20 times. A later analysis grouped co-occurring TCRs with DBSCAN, adding TCRdist sequence similarity when clustering within HLA-allele-positive subsets. Repertoires with fewer than 30,000 or more than 120,000 public chains, plus five repertoires with anomalous nucleotide sharing, were excluded from co-occurrence clustering. TCRdb retrieved this table from immuneACCESS and kept in-frame rearrangements only. Not all clones are present; in checked studies, unresolved V genes account for under half, and no reason is known for the remainder. Clone size and the V and J calls come from that table; the DNA yielded D and trimming. Recorded for this sample are more than 110,000 clones; about 78% of them occurred a single time. The ten most abundant clones make up roughly 2.8% of the sample.

Study-wide conclusions, independent of this receptor: In a later genetic analysis, fewer N-insertions in productive TCRs were reported among donors in an Asian-associated ancestry cluster than the approximately 710-donor mean. A total of around 150 TCR beta chains were listed by the study as associated with cytomegalovirus. Most CMV-associated TCR beta chains appeared to be HLA-restricted in a later analysis, and the HLA associations seemed to be driven largely by CMV exposure. Presence/absence analyses assumed roughly uniform sequencing depth across donors, an assumption that may not hold. In a later analysis, TCR association rates were found to vary across HLA loci, with the most associated TCRs seen for DRB1 alleles and the fewest for HLA-C alleles. A further reported finding was that TCR beta sequences accurately predicted the HLA-A and HLA-B alleles for most subjects in the first cohort. A later analysis associated around 16,000 TCR beta sequences with specific HLA alleles at a false discovery rate of 0.05. CMV serostatus was the only immune exposure information available for the cohort. The sequencing pipeline was judged likely to have produced a cluster of highly shared sequence variants as a technical artifact. Only TCR beta chains were sequenced in this cohort, and the absence of alpha or paired-chain data limited detectable features. In an earlier analysis of 587 of the donors, most TCR beta V segments appeared in productive rearrangements about 87% or about 30% of the time, broadly matching IMGT annotations. Linkage disequilibrium might explain the correlated functional status among segregating V segments, but an unknown experimental factor could not be excluded. The 87-base-pair reads could not distinguish some IMGT-functional V segments, including TRBV6-2 and TRBV6-3, so those segments were excluded. An association between a missense DCLRE1C variant and V-gene and J-gene trimming of TCR beta chains was found in a later genetic analysis and replicated in an independent cohort. According to the authors, the approach could potentially be generalized to other disease states and immunological phenotypes. A later analysis reported that several top co-occurrence clusters appeared linked to parvovirus B19, influenza, CMV and Epstein-Barr virus. Because HLA typing was missing for some donors at each locus, association tests included only the typed subset. Three of the identified cytomegalovirus-associated TCR beta chains were confirmed in vitro to be specific for cytomegalovirus antigens. Compared with equally common non-associated chains, HLA-associated TCR beta chains in a later analysis were more clonally expanded and had lower generation probabilities. Assigning TCR associations to individual alleles was difficult when HLA alleles, especially DR and DQ, strongly co-occurred. In both the original and validation cohorts, the classifier was reported to diagnose cytomegalovirus status with high specificity and sensitivity. While some public TCRs were present in many individuals, most TCR sequences turned up only very rarely across donors. Roughly 17 rarely observed V segments, including chromosome 9 orphons, were excluded from the earlier analysis of approximately 500 of the donors because counts were too low.

The cohort was made up of 650 to 700 healthy bone marrow donors. Cohort members were all nominally healthy when sampled, although unrecorded immune exposures were likely present. The donor tested CMV seronegative and was one of the 352 seronegative cohort members. A peripheral blood sample was provided by each donor, and peripheral blood mononuclear cells were used for TCR beta sequencing. The Qiagen DNeasy Blood Extraction Kit was used to extract genomic DNA from the blood cell samples. The source of this sequence is a male donor in good health and CMV-seronegative. The material sequenced was PBMCs. This chain is built from TRBV27 and TRBJ1-5; TRBD1 is possibly the D segment (5 matching bases). The CDR3 here reads CASSWGRNQPQHF. The DNA sequence is as follows: TGTGCCAGCAGTTGGGGCCGAAATCAGCCCCAGCATTTT.